This T cell receptor (beta chain) was captured by sequencing in a study of blood T cell repertoires in COVID-19. The germline V and J ends were trimmed by 5 bases and 4 bases, with 14 bases remaining between them. Germline V gives CDR1 SGHTA, CDR2 FQGNSA. This CDR3 spans 14 amino acids. Methods used by the authors: It was from reference gene primer amplification that nucleated cell counts were estimated. Clones were sequenced by immunoSEQ multiplex PCR, and TCRdb holds only the in-frame ones, with some missing. That table is the source of V, J and clone size, and D and trimming were worked out from the DNA. The table includes roughly 49,000 clones, about 92% detected once.

J is TRBJ1-2 and V is TRBV7-2; no reliable D call. The receptor was derived from a man in his 60s with COVID-19, enrolled during active disease. The sample consisted of peripheral blood. For the CDR3, the DNA is TGTGCCAGCAGCCAACGCGGGGTGGCCTATGGCTACACCTTC. Translation gives CASSQRGVAYGYTF.